Described below is a single TCR beta chain sequence and its context. What it recognizes is unknown. The sample belongs to a study of PD-1 blockade in classical Hodgkin lymphoma. Across the study: The study gave patients nivolumab 3 mg/kg intravenously every 2 weeks.

Study results and caveats: Newly diagnosed patients had baseline TCR diversity that was reportedly lower than that of healthy donors.

Trimming cost V 6 bases and J 4 bases; bases outside gene matches: 9. CDR1 MGHRA and CDR2 YSYEKL come from the germline V gene. This CDR3 is 15 amino acids long. Documented time point: cycle 4 day 1 (C4D1), after more than five weeks of nivolumab. Every patient was affected by relapse after autologous stem cell transplantation, while exposure to brentuximab vedotin was not uniform. Out of thawed PBMCs, magnetic negative selection purified CD4+ T cells. Method: immunoSEQ multiplex PCR; TCRdb's copy keeps in-frame clones and lacks some. The sample includes about 15,000 clones, 65% to 80% of them seen just once.

Sequences were derived from CD4+ T cells from blood, sampled before the fourth cycle of nivolumab. This receptor was taken from a human donor with classical Hodgkin lymphoma. The chain employs TRBV4-1 and TRBJ1-2; TRBD1 matches 9 bases. The CDR3 region has the DNA TGCGCCAGCAGGCCGGGACAGGGTGTGGGCTATGGCTACACCTTC. Translating it yields CASRPGQGVGYGYTF.